This T cell receptor beta chain emerged from a study of blood T cell repertoires in COVID-19. Recruits, aged roughly 18 to 100 years, lived in 25 or so US areas. A PCR-confirmed or clinician-diagnosed COVID-19 case had contacted exposed participants within 2 weeks of entry. This CDR3 comprises 13 residues. The ends were cut back, 0 bases at V and 10 bases at J, with 10 bases in the middle. The V gene's germline CDR1 is SNHLY and CDR2 FYNNEI. Assay used: immunoSEQ multiplex PCR; TCRdb lists only in-frame clones, some missing. This sample yields hundreds of thousands of clones, of which 85% to 90% are seen a single time; roughly 2.9% belongs to the top ten. In this sample, this clone turned up a few times.

The receptor comes from a woman aged 50 to 60 who had been exposed to COVID-19. This chain links TRBV2 with TRBJ2-1; possible D gene TRBD2, 6 bases. Material for sequencing was PBMCs or T cells enriched from blood (not recorded which). CDR3 region: CASSEARGPEQFF. The CDR3 DNA reads TGTGCCAGCAGTGAAGCGCGGGGACCCGAGCAGTTCTTC. Full variable domain (remainder filled in from reference TRBV2 and TRBJ2-1): EPEVTQTPSHQVTQMGQEVILRCVPISNHLYFYWYRQILGQKVEFLVSFYNNEISEKSEIFDDQFSVERPDGSNFTLKIRSTKLEDSAMYFCASSEARGPEQFFGPGTRLTVL.